These 7 T cell receptor beta chains came from one sample sequenced in a study of cytomegalovirus exposure and HLA in healthy donors (TCRdb year 2017). The library was obtained by the immunoSEQ multiplex PCR assay. The multiplex PCR relied on a mix of 60 forward primers for TCR Vbeta segments and 13 reverse primers for TCR Jbeta segments. As stored in TCRdb, this immuneACCESS dataset retains in-frame rearrangements with V and J assigned. A fraction of the clones does not appear; measured against another copy, unresolved V genes explain less than half of the discrepancy, and the remainder lacks a known reason. Recorded for this sample are 250,000 to 350,000 clones; approximately 90% of them occurred a single time. Of the sample, roughly 4% is held by the ten largest clones. The sequenced sample consisted of PBMCs. The source is a man aged 35-49 years in good health and CMV-seropositive.

In its sample, this clone was seen a few times. The chain carries TRBV9 and TRBJ1-3; tentative D call: TRBD1 (5 bases). The CDR3 has 14 residues. Trimming removed 3 bases from V and 8 bases from J, with 15 bases in between. CDR1 is SGDLS and CDR2 is YYNGEE in the germline V gene. CDR3 in amino acids: CASSATTASDTIYF. The CDR3 region has the DNA TGTGCCAGCAGCGCCACGACAGCCTCGGACACCATATATTTT.

The chain has TRBV9 and TRBJ1-1; 11 bases fit TRBD1. The CDR3 runs to 15 residues. CDR1 and CDR2 from the germline V gene are SGDLS and YYNGEE. The V segment lost 2 bases and the J segment 6 bases; nucleotides outside the gene matches: 6. CDR3 nucleotides: TGTGCCAGCAGCGTTACTGGGACAGGGGGGGCTGAAGCTTTCTTT. Translating it yields CASSVTGTGGAEAFF.

This clone showed up just once. This chain connects TRBV4-1 to TRBJ2-7; D is unclear. Germline V gene data show CDR1 as MGHRA and CDR2 as YSYEKL. The length of the CDR3 is 14 residues. V was cut by 0 bases and J by 1 base, with 7 bases left in between. CDR3: CASSQEGRSYEQYF. The CDR3 nucleotides are TGCGCCAGCAGCCAAGAAGGCAGGTCCTACGAGCAGTACTTC.

The chain has TRBV9 and TRBJ2-3; D might be TRBD1 (5 bases). In germline, CDR1 is SGDLS, CDR2 YYNGEE. CDR3 length: 14 residues. V was shortened by 4 bases and J by 2 bases, with 11 bases between the two germline ends. The CDR3 DNA reads TGTGCCAGCAGCCCACTGGACAACACAGATACGCAGTATTTT. Translating it yields CASSPLDNTDTQYF.

V and J are TRBV7-8 and TRBJ2-7, with a weak D call TRBD2 (6 bases). The germline gives CDR1 SGHVS, CDR2 FQNEAQ. Trimming cost V 2 bases and J 1 base, with 6 bases left between them. This CDR3 region has 13 residues. The CDR3 spells CASSLSGSYEQYF. In DNA, the CDR3 is TGTGCCAGCAGCTTAAGCGGGTCCTACGAGCAGTACTTC.

V gene TRBV18 combines with J gene TRBJ1-1; 9 bases are shared with TRBD1. CDR1 is KGHSH, CDR2 LQKENI, per germline. The CDR3 sequence is 16 residues long. The trim removed 3 bases at V and 4 bases at J, leaving 9 bases unmatched. The CDR3 DNA reads TGTGCCAGCTCACCGTCCGGATCGACAGGGGGCACTGAAGCTTTCTTT. Encoded protein: CASSPSGSTGGTEAFF.

This clone is a singleton in its sample. V usage is TRBV28 and J usage is TRBJ2-3; 7 nucleotides agree with TRBD2. The CDR3 contains 15 residues. Germline trimming cut 5 bases from V and 2 bases from J; bases unmatched to any gene: 7. Per germline, CDR1 MDHEN and CDR2 SYDVKM. The CDR3 region has the DNA TGTGCCAGCAGTCCGGGGGGTCCAGACACAGATACGCAGTATTTT. Protein sequence: CASSPGGPDTDTQYF.